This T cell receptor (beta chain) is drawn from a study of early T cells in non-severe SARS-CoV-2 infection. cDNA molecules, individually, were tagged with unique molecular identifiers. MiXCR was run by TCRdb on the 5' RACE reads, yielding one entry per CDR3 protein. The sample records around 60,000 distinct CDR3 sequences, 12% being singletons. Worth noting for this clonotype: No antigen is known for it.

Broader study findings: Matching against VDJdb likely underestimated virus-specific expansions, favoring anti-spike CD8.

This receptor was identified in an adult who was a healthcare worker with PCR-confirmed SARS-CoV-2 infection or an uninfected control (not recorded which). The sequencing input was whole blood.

CDR3 in amino acids: CASSLILAGGSTDTQYF. CDR3 nucleotides: TGTGCCAGCAGCTTAATACTAGCGGGGGGAAGCACAGATACGCAGTATTTT. The chain recombines TRBV13 with TRBJ2-3, with TRBD2 matching 12 bases. The germline V gene encodes CDR1 PRHDT and CDR2 FYEKMQ (reference sequence). The CDR3 runs 17 residues. The V gene end was trimmed by 2 bases and the J gene end by 0 bases; junction bases not matched to a gene: 3.